The 19 T cell receptor beta chains presented below share a single source sample, sequenced in a study of neurological immune-mediated disorders. TCRdb re-analysed the 5' RACE reads in MiXCR, keeping a single row per CDR3 protein. This table has roughly 71,000 distinct CDR3 sequences, around 3.9% appearing once. The specimen was PBMCs. These receptors were taken from a man aged 25-45 years with multiple sclerosis.

This clonotype showed up many times. This rearrangement joins TRBV25-1 to TRBJ2-1, with 10 bases fitting TRBD1. The junction had 5 bases not matched to a gene; V was cut back by 1 base and J by 8 bases. Germline CDR1 MGHDK, CDR2 SYGVNS. The CDR3 contains 15 residues. For the CDR3, the DNA is TGTGCCAGCAGTGAATTAGGGACAGGGGCTCATGAGCAGTTCTTC. The encoded protein is CASSELGTGAHEQFF.

This clonotype was seen ten or more times. The J gene is TRBJ2-7, the V gene TRBV18; weak D call: TRBD1 (5 bases). In germline, CDR1 is KGHSH, CDR2 LQKENI. The germline V and J ends were trimmed by 4 bases and 2 bases, with 12 bases remaining between them. This CDR3 region has 14 residues. The CDR3 region is CASSQGTGPYEQYF. In DNA, the CDR3 is TGTGCCAGCTCACAAGGTACAGGACCCTACGAGCAGTACTTC.

This clonotype was observed at least ten times. The rearrangement joins TRBV9 to TRBJ2-1; 8 positions agree with TRBD2. The V segment lost 0 bases and the J segment 9 bases; nucleotides outside the gene matches: 14. The CDR3 has 17 amino acids. Germline V gene data show CDR1 as SGDLS and CDR2 as YYNGEE. The CDR3 DNA reads TGTGCCAGCAGCGTAGAGGGACTAGGAAACCACTTGGGTGAGCAGTTCTTC. Translation: CASSVEGLGNHLGEQFF.

Ten or more counts support this clonotype. This sequence joins TRBV7-3 and TRBJ1-1; D remains unclear. The CDR3 has 15 amino acids. V lost 5 bases and J lost 5, with 18 bases in between. Per germline, CDR1 SGHTA and CDR2 FQGTGA. In DNA, the CDR3 is TGTGCCAGCAGCCCATGGACCTTGACGGCGACTGAAGCTTTCTTT. Residues: CASSPWTLTATEAFF.

This clonotype showed up many times. The chain uses TRBV12-3 or TRBV12-4 and TRBJ2-1; 9 bases fit TRBD2. The CDR3 length is 15 residues. V lost 3 bases, J lost 8 bases, and 8 bases stayed unmatched. DNA of the CDR3: TGTGCCAGCAGTTTTCTAGCGGGACAACGGGATGAGCAGTTCTTC. Translated: CASSFLAGQRDEQFF.

This clonotype was detected a few times. Germline is not matched at one junction end, which may reflect a read error. The rearrangement links TRBV2 to TRBJ1-5; the D gene is possibly TRBD1 (5 bases). Germline CDR1 reads SNHLY; CDR2 reads FYNNEI. The CDR3 contains 15 residues. The CDR3 is CASHSGSYSNQPQNF. In DNA, the CDR3 is TGTGCCAGCCATTCAGGGTCCTATAGCAATCAGCCCCAGAATTTT.

This clonotype was found a few times. This sequence may be a read error, since a much larger clone differs from it by one base. The chain links TRBV5-1 to TRBJ2-3, with TRBD2 matching 11 bases. Trimming removed 2 bases from V and 0 bases from J; junction bases left unmatched: 5. CDR1 SGHRS and CDR2 YFSETQ come from the germline V gene. This CDR3 has 17 amino acids. Here the CDR3 DNA reads TGCGCCAGCAGCTTTACGACTAGCGGGGAAAGCACAGATACGCAGTATTTT. Encoded protein: CASSFTTSGESTDTQYF.

This clonotype came up many times. The chain has TRBV5-1 and TRBJ1-1, with D unclear. The V gene's germline CDR1 is SGHRS and CDR2 YFSETQ. V lost 0 bases, J lost 2 bases, and 17 bases lay in between. The CDR3 runs to 17 residues. CDR3 region: CASSLEGARNVNTEAFF. In nucleotides, the CDR3 is TGCGCCAGCAGCTTGGAAGGAGCAAGGAATGTTAACACTGAAGCTTTCTTT.

As to this clonotype: Possible read error: a much larger clone is one base away. DNA of the CDR3: TGCAGTGCTAGAAGACACACGAACACTGAAGCTTTCTTT. Protein product: CSARRHTNTEAFF. The V gene is TRBV20-1, the J gene TRBJ1-1; D is unresolved. Germline CDR1 DFQATT, CDR2 SNEGSKA (reference sequence). The V gene lost 2 bases and the J gene lost 1 base, with 8 bases spanning the gap. CDR3 size: 13 residues.

This clonotype showed up many times. The J gene is TRBJ2-5, the V gene TRBV7-9; D unresolved. CDR1 is SEHNR and CDR2 is FQNEAQ in the germline V gene (reference sequence). The CDR3 has 14 amino acids. V gave up 7 bases and J gave up 4 bases, with 16 bases separating them. CDR3 sequence (DNA): TGTGCCAGCACAAAGGGATCGGAGAGAGAGACCCAGTACTTC. Its translation is CASTKGSERETQYF.

In this sample, this clonotype turned up many times. CDR3 sequence (DNA): TGCGCCAGCAGCTTGGCCGCGACAGGGCCAGATACGCAGTATTTT. It specifies CASSLAATGPDTQYF. The gene calls are TRBV5-1 and TRBJ2-3; 7 bases match TRBD1. This CDR3 is 15 amino acids long. Germline CDR1 SGHRS, CDR2 YFSETQ. The V gene end was trimmed by 0 bases and the J gene end by 4 bases; junction bases not matched to a gene: 5.

CDR3 in amino acids: CSAQTRLFGYTF. In DNA form, the CDR3 reads TGCAGTGCTCAGACACGCCTTTTCGGCTACACCTTC. The genes are TRBV20-1 and TRBJ1-2, with no clear D. The CDR3 loop spans 12 amino acids. CDR1 is DFQATT, CDR2 SNEGSKA, per germline (reference sequence). Trimming removed 5 bases at V and 8 bases at J, with 15 bases between.

There are many counts of this clonotype. The V and J genes are TRBV5-1 and TRBJ1-6; D not certain. The CDR3 loop spans 16 amino acids. Trimming shortened V by 0 bases and J by 5 bases, and 12 bases separated the two germline ends. Germline V gene data show CDR1 as SGHRS and CDR2 as YFSETQ. DNA of the CDR3: TGCGCCAGCAGCTTGGCCCTGGCACTGGATAATTCACCCCTCCACTTT. Protein sequence: CASSLALALDNSPLHF.

The sample holds many counts of this clonotype. Mismatch with germline at one junction end may stem from a read error. V usage is TRBV20-1 and J usage is TRBJ1-1; D possibly corresponds to TRBD1 (5 bases). Looked up from germline, CDR1 is DFQATT and CDR2 is SNEGSKA (reference sequence). This CDR3 spans 14 amino acids. For the CDR3, the DNA is TGCAGTGCCAGAGTTTTGGGGCAGAACACTGAAGCTTTCTTT. Amino acids: CSARVLGQNTEAFF.

This clonotype came up many times. The rearrangement joins TRBV12-3 or TRBV12-4 to TRBJ2-1, with TRBD2 matching over 8 bases. J gave up 7 bases and V 5 bases, and 7 bases lay outside the gene matches. There are 14 residues in the CDR3. The CDR3 region is CASSSRGGRNEQFF. The CDR3 DNA follows: TGTGCCAGCAGTAGCCGGGGGGGCCGGAATGAGCAGTTCTTC.

This clonotype was seen at least ten times. This chain connects TRBV28 to TRBJ2-1, with TRBD2 identical over 10 bases. Germline lookup yields CDR1 MDHEN and CDR2 SYDVKM. This CDR3 spans 16 amino acids. V trimming: 5 bases; J trimming: 5 bases; junction bases outside the gene matches: 9. Here the CDR3 DNA reads TGTGCCAGCAGTGGAGCCGGGACTAGCGTCAACAATGAGCAGTTCTTC. As protein: CASSGAGTSVNNEQFF.

This clonotype was recorded many times. This chain connects TRBV5-8 to TRBJ2-5, with D possibly TRBD1 on 5 matching bases. From germline, CDR1 is SGHTS and CDR2 YDEGEE. CDR3 size: 14 residues. The germline V and J ends were trimmed by 0 bases and 1 base, with 7 bases remaining between them. The CDR3 sequence is CASSLATVQETQYF. In DNA, the CDR3 is TGTGCCAGCAGCTTGGCGACAGTCCAAGAGACCCAGTACTTC.

This clonotype was recorded many times. The chain joins TRBV29-1 to TRBJ2-7, with D hard to call. CDR3 length: 13 amino acids. The V end lost 4 bases, the J end lost 1 base, and 11 bases lay between the germline ends. The germline CDR1 and CDR2 sequences are SQVTM and ANQGSEA. The CDR3 reads CSVVWVSSYEQYF. The CDR3 coding sequence is TGCAGCGTTGTTTGGGTCAGTTCCTACGAGCAGTACTTC.

This clonotype was counted many times. The chain carries TRBV5-1 and TRBJ2-7; D may correspond to TRBD1 or TRBD2 (5 bases each). The length of the CDR3 is 14 residues. Between the trimmed V and J ends, which lost 0 bases and 3 bases, there was a span of 10 bases. Germline loops: CDR1 SGHRS, CDR2 YFSETQ. In nucleotides, the CDR3 is TGCGCCAGCAGCTTGGGAGGGGACGGCTACGAGCAGTACTTC. It is translated as CASSLGGDGYEQYF.